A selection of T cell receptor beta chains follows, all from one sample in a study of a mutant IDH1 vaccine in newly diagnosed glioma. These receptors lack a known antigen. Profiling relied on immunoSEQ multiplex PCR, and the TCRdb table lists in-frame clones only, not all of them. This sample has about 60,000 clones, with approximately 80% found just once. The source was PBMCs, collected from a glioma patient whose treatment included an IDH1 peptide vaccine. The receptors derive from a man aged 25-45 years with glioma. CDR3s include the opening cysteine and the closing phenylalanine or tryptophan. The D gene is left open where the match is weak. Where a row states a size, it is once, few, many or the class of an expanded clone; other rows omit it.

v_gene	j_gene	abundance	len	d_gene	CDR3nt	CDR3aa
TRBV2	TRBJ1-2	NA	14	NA	TGTGCCAGCAGTTCTGACGGGGCAATAGAGGGCTACACCTTC	CASSSDGAIEGYTF
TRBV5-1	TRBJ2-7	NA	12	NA	TGCGCCAGCAGTTTCTCTGGGGAGGAGCAGTACTTC	CASSFSGEEQYF
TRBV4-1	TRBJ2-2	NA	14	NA	TGCGCCAGCAGCCAAGTCAGTTACACCGGGGAGCTGTTTTTT	CASSQVSYTGELFF
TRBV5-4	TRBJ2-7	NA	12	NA	TGTGCCAGCAGCTTTGGGGAATACGAGCAGTACTTC	CASSFGEYEQYF
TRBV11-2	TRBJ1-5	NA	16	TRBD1	TGTGCCAGCAGCTTCGGACAGGGGGCCAGCAATCAGCCCCAGCATTTT	CASSFGQGASNQPQHF
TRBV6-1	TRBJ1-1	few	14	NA	TGTGCCAGCAGTGTGACAGCCTCACGGGGTGAAGCTTTCTTT	CASSVTASRGEAFF
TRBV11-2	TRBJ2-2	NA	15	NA	TGTGCCAGCACCCTTAGGGGGGCGAACACCGGGGAGCTGTTTTTT	CASTLRGANTGELFF
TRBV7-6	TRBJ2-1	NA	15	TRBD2	TGTGCCAGCAGCTCTACTAGCGGAACTTTGAATGAGCAGTTCTTC	CASSSTSGTLNEQFF
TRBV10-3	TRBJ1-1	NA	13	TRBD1	TGTGCCATTCTTGGGACAGGGATCACTGAAGCTTTCTTT	CAILGTGITEAFF
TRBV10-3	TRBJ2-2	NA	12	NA	TGTGCCATCAGTCTAAATCCCGGGGAGCTGTTTTTT	CAISLNPGELFF
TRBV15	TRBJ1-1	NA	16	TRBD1	TGTGCCACCACCCTGTACGGGACAGGGTCGAACACTGAAGCTTTCTTT	CATTLYGTGSNTEAFF
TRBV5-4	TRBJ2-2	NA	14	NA	TGTGCCAGTAGCCCGGGACACTACACCGGGGAGCTGTTTTTT	CASSPGHYTGELFF
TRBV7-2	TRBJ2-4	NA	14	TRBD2	TGTGCCAGCAGCCGTCGGCGGGGGGTAAACATTCAGTACTTC	CASSRRRGVNIQYF
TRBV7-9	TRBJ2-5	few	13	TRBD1	TGTGCCAGCAGCCCGACAGGGGGAGAGACCCAGTACTTC	CASSPTGGETQYF
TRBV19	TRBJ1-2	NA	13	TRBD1	TGTGCCAGTAGCCGGACAGGGGCCTATGGCTACACCTTC	CASSRTGAYGYTF
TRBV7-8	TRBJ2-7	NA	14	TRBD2	TGTGCCAGCAGCTTAGTACTAGCGGGGGACGAGCAGTACTTC	CASSLVLAGDEQYF
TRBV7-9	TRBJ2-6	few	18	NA	TGTGCCAGCAGCCCTCCCCCAGGGGCGAGCTCTGGGGCCAACGTCCTGACTTTC	CASSPPPGASSGANVLTF
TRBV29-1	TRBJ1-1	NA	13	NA	TGCAGCGTTAAACGGACGGAGAACACTGAAGCTTTCTTT	CSVKRTENTEAFF
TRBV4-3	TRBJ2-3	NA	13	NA	TGCGCCAGCAGCCAAGAGGTCACAGCTACGCAGTATTTT	CASSQEVTATQYF
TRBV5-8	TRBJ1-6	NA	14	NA	TGTGCCAGCAGCCTCACAGCCTATAATTCACCCCTCCACTTT	CASSLTAYNSPLHF
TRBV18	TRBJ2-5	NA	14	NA	TGTGCCAGCTCACCACAACAGTGGGGAGAGACCCAGTACTTC	CASSPQQWGETQYF
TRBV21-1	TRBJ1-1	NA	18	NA	TGTGCCAGCATCCACTCCGGACAGGGGATAGAAATGAGCACTGAAGCTTTCTTT	CASIHSGQGIEMSTEAFF
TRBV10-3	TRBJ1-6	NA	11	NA	TGTGCCATCAGTGAACCTTCACCCCTCCACTTT	CAISEPSPLHF
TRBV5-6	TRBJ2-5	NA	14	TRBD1	TGTGCCAGCAGCTTGGGTCGGGGGACAGGGACCCAGTACTTC	CASSLGRGTGTQYF
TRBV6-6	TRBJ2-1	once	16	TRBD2	TGTGCCAGCCAAGGCGCCCTAGCGGGGAAGAGGAATGAGCAGTTCTTC	CASQGALAGKRNEQFF
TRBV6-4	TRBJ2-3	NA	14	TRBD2	TGTGCCAGCAGTGCCGGGACTAGCGCAGATACGCAGTATTTT	CASSAGTSADTQYF
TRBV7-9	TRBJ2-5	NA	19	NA	TGTGCCAGCAGGACCCCTGCCCAGGGGAGTTTTGGTGGCCAAGAGACCCAGTACTTC	CASRTPAQGSFGGQETQYF
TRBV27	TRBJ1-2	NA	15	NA	TGTGCCAGCAGTTTAATCCCCCGGGCCCCCTATGGCTACACCTTC	CASSLIPRAPYGYTF
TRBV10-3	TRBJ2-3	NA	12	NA	TGTGCCATCAGCTCTAGCACAGATACGCAGTATTTT	CAISSSTDTQYF
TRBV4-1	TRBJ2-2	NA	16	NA	TGCGCCAGCAGCCACCTCAGGGGTAGGGCCACCGGGGAGCTGTTTTTT	CASSHLRGRATGELFF
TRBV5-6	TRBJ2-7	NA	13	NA	TGTGCCAGCAGCATTGGACTTTCCTACGAGCAGTACTTC	CASSIGLSYEQYF
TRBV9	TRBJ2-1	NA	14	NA	TGTGCCAGCAGCCCTCAGACCGGCTACAATGAGCAGTTCTTC	CASSPQTGYNEQFF
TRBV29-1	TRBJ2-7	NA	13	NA	TGCAGCGTTACGCTCCACCCCCTGGGGGAGCAGTACTTC	CSVTLHPLGEQYF
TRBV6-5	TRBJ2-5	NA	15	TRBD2	TGTGCCAGCAGCCAAGGACTAGCGGGAGGAGAGACCCAGTACTTC	CASSQGLAGGETQYF
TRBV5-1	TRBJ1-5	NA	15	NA	TGCGCCAGCAGCTTGGGAGGGTATAGCAATCAGCCCCAGCATTTT	CASSLGGYSNQPQHF
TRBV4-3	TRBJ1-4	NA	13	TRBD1	TGCGCCAGCAGCCAAGGACAGGGGAGGAAACTGTTTTTT	CASSQGQGRKLFF
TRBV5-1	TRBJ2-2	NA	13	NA	TGCGCCAGCAGACTCCTGGGAGCCGGGGAGCTGTTTTTT	CASRLLGAGELFF
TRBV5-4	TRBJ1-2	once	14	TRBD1	TGTGCCAGCAGCTCCAGGGGGCAGGGCTATGGCTACACCTTC	CASSSRGQGYGYTF
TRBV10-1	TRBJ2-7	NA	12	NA	TGCGCCAGCAGTGAGTCAACAGGCGAGCAGTACTTC	CASSESTGEQYF
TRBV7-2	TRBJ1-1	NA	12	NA	TGTGCCAGCAGCCCTTACCATGCCGAAGCTTTCTTT	CASSPYHAEAFF
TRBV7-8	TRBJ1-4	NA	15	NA	TGTGCCAGCAGCAACCACAGAATTCCTAATGAAAAACTGTTTTTT	CASSNHRIPNEKLFF
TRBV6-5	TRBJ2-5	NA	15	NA	TGTGCCAGCAGTTATGGGCAGGGCCTAAAAGAGACCCAGTACTTC	CASSYGQGLKETQYF
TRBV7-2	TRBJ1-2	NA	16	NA	TGTGCCAGCAGCTTAGAAAAGCGGGGGATATCGAGGGGCTACACCTTC	CASSLEKRGISRGYTF
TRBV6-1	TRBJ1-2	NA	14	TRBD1	TGTGCCAGCAGTGAGGGACAGGGGCCCCATGGCTACACCTTC	CASSEGQGPHGYTF
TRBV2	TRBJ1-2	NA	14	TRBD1	TGTGCCAGCAGAGTCGACAGGGGGCCTAGGGGCTACACCTTC	CASRVDRGPRGYTF
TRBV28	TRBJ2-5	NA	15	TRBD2	TGTGCCAGCAGTCCTGGACTAGCGGGAGAAGAGACCCAGTACTTC	CASSPGLAGEETQYF
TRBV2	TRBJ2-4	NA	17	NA	TGTGCCAGCAGTGAAGCGGGGGGTAGAAGGACCAAAAACATTCAGTACTTC	CASSEAGGRRTKNIQYF
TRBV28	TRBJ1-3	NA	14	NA	TGTGCCAGCAGGGGAGGAGGGGCTGGAAACACCATATATTTT	CASRGGGAGNTIYF
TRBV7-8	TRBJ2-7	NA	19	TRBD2	TGTGCCAGCAGCTTAAGACTAGCGGGGGGGCTTCCGAGCTCCTACGAGCAGTACTTC	CASSLRLAGGLPSSYEQYF
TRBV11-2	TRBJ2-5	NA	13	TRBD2	TGTGCCTCTCGTCAGGCGGGAGGGGAGACCCAGTACTTC	CASRQAGGETQYF
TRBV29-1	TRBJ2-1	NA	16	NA	TGCAGCGTTGATTCCAGGTCGAAGTTCCTCTACAATGAGCAGTTCTTC	CSVDSRSKFLYNEQFF
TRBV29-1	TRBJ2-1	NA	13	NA	TGCAGCGTTGACCTCTTCCAGGGCTATGAGCAGTTCTTC	CSVDLFQGYEQFF
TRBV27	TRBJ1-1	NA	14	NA	TGTGCCAGCAGTCACTCGGGTGGGAACACTGAAGCTTTCTTT	CASSHSGGNTEAFF
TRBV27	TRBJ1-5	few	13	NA	TGTGCCAGCAGTTTCCAGGGAAATCAGCCCCAGCATTTT	CASSFQGNQPQHF
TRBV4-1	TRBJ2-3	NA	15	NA	TGCGCCAGCAGCCAAGCGGCCAGACGCACAGATACGCAGTATTTT	CASSQAARRTDTQYF